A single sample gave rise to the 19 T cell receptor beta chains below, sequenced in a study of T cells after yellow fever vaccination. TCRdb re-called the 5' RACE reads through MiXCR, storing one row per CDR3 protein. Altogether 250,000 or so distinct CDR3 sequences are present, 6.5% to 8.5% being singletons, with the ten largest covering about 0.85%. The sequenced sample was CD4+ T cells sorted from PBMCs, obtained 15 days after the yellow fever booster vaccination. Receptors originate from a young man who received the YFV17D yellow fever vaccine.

The CDR3 region is CASGLYSYGELFF. CDR3 DNA sequence: TGTGCTAGTGGTTTGTACAGCTACGGGGAGCTGTTTTTT. The rearrangement joins TRBV12-5 to TRBJ2-2; D not certain. The CDR3 spans 13 residues. CDR1 and CDR2 from the germline V gene are LGHNT and FRNRAP. With 2 bases removed from V and 7 bases from J, the gap between germline ends came to 8 bases.

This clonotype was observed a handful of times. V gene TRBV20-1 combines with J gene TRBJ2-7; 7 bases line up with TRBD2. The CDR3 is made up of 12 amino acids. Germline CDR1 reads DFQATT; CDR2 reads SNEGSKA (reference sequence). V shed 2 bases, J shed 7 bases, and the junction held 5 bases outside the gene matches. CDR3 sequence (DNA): TGCAGTGCTAGAAAGGTCGGGGGGGAGCAGTACTTC. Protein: CSARKVGGEQYF.

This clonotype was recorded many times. The CDR3, as DNA: TGCAGTGCTAGTTGGGGGGTCGGGGCCGAGCAGTACTTC. Amino acid sequence: CSASWGVGAEQYF. V is TRBV20-1 and J is TRBJ2-7, with a weak D call TRBD2 (6 bases). In germline, CDR1 is DFQATT, CDR2 SNEGSKA (reference sequence). The CDR3 has 13 residues. V was cut by 3 bases and J by 6 bases, with 15 bases left in between.

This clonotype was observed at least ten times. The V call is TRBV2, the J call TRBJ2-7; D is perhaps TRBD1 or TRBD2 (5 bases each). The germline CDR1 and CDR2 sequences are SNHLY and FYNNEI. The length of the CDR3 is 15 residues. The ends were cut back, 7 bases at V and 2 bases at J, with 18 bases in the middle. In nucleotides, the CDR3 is TGTGCCAGCAATCAGCAGGGAGATGGGCCCTACGAGCAGTACTTC. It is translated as CASNQQGDGPYEQYF. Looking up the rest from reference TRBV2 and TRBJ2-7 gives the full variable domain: EPEVTQTPSHQVTQMGQEVILRCVPISNHLYFYWYRQILGQKVEFLVSFYNNEISEKSEIFDDQFSVERPDGSNFTLKIRSTKLEDSAMYFCASNQQGDGPYEQYFGPGTRLTVT.

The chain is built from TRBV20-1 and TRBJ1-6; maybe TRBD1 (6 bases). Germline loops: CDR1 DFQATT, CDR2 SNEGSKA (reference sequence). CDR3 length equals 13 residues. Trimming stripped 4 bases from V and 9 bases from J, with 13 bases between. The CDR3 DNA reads TGCAGTGCTACACAGGGCCAGGTTTCACCCCTCCACTTT. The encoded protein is CSATQGQVSPLHF.

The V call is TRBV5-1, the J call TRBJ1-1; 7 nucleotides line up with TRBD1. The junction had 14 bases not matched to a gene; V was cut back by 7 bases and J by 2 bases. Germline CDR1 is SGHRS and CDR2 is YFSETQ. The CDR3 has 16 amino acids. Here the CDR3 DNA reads TGCGCCAGCCATCCGGCACTTGGGACAGCTAACACTGAAGCTTTCTTT. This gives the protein CASHPALGTANTEAFF. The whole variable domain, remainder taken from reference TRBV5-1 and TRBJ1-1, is KAGVTQTPRYLIKTRGQQVTLSCSPISGHRSVSWYQQTPGQGLQFLFEYFSETQRNKGNFPGRFSGRQFSNSRSEMNVSTLELGDSALYLCASHPALGTANTEAFFGQGTRLTVV.

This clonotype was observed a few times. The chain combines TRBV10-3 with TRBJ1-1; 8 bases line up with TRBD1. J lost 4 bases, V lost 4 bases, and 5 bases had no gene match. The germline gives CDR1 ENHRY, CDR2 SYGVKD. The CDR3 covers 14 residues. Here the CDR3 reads CAISGGTGGTEAFF. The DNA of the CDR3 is TGTGCCATCAGTGGGGGGACAGGTGGCACTGAAGCTTTCTTT.

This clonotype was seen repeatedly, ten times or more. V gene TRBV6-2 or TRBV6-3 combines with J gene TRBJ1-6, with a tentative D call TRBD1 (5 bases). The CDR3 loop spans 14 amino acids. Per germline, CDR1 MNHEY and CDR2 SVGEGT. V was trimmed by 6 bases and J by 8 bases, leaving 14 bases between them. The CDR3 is CASSPLGADSPLHF. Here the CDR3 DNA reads TGTGCCAGCAGCCCCTTAGGGGCGGATTCACCCCTCCACTTT.

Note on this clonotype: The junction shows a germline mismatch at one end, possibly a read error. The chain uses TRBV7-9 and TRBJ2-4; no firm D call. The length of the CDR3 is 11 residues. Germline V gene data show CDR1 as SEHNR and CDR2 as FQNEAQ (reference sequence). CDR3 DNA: TGTACCAGCAGTAATGGTGGCGGTCAGTACTTC. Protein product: CTSSNGGGQYF.

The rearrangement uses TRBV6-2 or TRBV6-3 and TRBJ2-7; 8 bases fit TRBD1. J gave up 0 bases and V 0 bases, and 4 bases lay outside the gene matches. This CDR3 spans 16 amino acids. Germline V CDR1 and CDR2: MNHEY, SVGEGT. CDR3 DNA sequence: TGTGCCAGCAGTTACTCGACAGGGGCTCCCTCCTACGAGCAGTACTTC. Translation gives CASSYSTGAPSYEQYF.

The CDR3 sequence is CASSPGPRGTEAFF. CDR3 DNA sequence: TGTGCCAGCTCACCGGGACCTCGGGGCACTGAAGCTTTCTTT. The chain employs TRBV18 and TRBJ1-1; tentative D call: TRBD1 (5 bases). Trimming took off 3 bases at V and 4 bases at J, with 12 bases between the two ends. The CDR3 sequence is 14 residues long. Germline CDR1 and CDR2: KGHSH and LQKENI.

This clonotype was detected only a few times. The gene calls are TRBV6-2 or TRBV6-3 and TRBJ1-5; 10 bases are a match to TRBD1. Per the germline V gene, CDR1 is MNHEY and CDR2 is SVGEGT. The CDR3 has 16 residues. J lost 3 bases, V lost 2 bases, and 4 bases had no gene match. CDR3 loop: CASSYLGQGINQPQHF. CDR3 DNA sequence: TGTGCCAGCAGTTACCTGGGACAGGGGATCAATCAGCCCCAGCATTTT.

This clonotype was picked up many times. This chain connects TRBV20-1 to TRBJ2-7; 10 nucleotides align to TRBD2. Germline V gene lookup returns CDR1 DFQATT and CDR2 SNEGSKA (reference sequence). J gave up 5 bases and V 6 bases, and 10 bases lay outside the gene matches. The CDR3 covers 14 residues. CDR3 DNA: TGCAGTGCCGATATAAGCGGGAGGGTCAACGAGCAGTACTTC. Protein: CSADISGRVNEQYF.

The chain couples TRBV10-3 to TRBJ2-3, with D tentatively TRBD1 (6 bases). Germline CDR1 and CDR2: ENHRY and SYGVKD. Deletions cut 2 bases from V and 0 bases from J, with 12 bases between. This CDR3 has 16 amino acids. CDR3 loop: CAISEPDRDSTDTQYF. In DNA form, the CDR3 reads TGTGCCATCAGTGAGCCGGACAGAGATAGCACAGATACGCAGTATTTT.

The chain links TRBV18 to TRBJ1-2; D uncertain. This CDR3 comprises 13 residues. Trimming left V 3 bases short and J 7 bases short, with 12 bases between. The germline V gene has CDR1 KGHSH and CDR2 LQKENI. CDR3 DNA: TGTGCCAGCTCACCGACTCGTGAGGCTGGCTACACCTTC. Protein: CASSPTREAGYTF.

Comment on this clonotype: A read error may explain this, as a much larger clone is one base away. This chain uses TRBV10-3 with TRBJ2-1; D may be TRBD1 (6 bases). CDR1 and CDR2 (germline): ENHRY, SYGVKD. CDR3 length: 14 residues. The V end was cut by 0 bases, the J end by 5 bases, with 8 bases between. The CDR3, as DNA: TGTGCCATCAGTGAGTCTACAGGGAACAATGAGCAGTTCTTC. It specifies CAISESTGNNEQFF.

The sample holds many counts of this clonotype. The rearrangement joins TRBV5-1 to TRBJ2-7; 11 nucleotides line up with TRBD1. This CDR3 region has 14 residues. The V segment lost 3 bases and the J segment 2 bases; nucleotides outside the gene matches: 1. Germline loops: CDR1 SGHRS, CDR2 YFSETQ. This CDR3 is CASSWTGGTYEQYF. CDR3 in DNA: TGCGCCAGCAGCTGGACAGGGGGCACCTACGAGCAGTACTTC.

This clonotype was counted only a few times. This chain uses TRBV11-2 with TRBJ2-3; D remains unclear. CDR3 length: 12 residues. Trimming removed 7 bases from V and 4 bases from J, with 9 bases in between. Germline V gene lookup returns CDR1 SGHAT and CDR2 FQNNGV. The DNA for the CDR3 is TGTGCCAGCACCCGTACAGCAGATACGCAGTATTTT. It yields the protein CASTRTADTQYF. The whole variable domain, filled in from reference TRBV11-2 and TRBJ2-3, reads EAGVAQSPRYKIIEKRQSVAFWCNPISGHATLYWYQQILGQGPKLLIQFQNNGVVDDSQLPKDRFSAERLKGVDSTLKIQPAKLEDSAVYLCASTRTADTQYFGPGTRLTVL.

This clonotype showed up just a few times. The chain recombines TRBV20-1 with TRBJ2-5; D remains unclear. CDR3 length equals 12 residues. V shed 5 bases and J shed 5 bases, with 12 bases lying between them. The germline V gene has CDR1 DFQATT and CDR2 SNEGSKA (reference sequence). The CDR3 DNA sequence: TGCAGTGCTCGGAGAACTATGGAGACCCAGTACTTC. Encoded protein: CSARRTMETQYF.